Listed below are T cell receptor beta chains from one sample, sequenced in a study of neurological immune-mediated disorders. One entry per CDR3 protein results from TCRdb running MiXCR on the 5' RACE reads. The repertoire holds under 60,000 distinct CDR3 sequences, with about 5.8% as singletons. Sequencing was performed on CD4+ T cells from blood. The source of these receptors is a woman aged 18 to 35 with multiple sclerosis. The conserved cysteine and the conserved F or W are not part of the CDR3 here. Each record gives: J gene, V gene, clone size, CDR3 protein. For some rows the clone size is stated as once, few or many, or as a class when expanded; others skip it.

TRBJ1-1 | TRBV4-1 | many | ASRATSAAGTLDTEAF
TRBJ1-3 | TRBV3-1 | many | ASSPRDGSSGNTIY
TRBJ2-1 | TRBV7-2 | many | ASSLEVGRGLNEQF
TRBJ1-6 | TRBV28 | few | ASSRRTVKPYSPLH
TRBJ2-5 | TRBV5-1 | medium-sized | ASSLAGETQY
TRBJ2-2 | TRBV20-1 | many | SARERSTGELF
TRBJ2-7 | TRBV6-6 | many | ASTMGGTGSYEQY
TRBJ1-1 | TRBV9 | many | ASSVAGAMNTEAF
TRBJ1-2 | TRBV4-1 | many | ASSQLPGQGFDRGGYT
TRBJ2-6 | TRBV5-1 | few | ASSYPGQGAGGANVLT
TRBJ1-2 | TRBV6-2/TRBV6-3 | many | ASSPQTGYGYT
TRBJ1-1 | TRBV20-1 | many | SARENGRRNTEAF
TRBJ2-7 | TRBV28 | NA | ASSLGLASSYEQY
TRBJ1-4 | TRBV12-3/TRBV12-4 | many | ASRDRTEKLF
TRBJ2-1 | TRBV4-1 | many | ASSQDLRGTSGSHEQF
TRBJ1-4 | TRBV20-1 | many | SARDLQRSNEKLF
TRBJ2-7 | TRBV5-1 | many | ASQSLAGPYEQY
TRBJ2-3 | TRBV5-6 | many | ASSLEGGTTDTQY
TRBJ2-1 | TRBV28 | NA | ASSLENNEQF
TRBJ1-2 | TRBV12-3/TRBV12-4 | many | ASSLSALANYGYT
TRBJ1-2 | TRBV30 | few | AWSVWANYGYT
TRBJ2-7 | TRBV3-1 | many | ASSQGHASPAYEQY
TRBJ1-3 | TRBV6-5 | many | ASSYGLGTGNTIY
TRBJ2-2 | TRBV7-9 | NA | ASSLEVRTRATGELF
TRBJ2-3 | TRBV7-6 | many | ASSLGQANTDTQY
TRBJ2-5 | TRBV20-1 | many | SARDRVGTGGRSETQY
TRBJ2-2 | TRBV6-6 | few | ASSYSGPPRGAGELF
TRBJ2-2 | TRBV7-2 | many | ASSPLAGGPVGELF
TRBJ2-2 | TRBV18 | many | ASSLRLRWESTGELF
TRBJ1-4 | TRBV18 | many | ASFGSSYEKLF
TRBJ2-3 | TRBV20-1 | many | SARGGARWRTDTQY
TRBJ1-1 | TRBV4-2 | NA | ASSQDQGTNTEAF
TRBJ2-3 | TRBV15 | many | ATSREYGDTQY
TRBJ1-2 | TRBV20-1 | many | SASGDRAYGYT
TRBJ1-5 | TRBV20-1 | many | SALARAENQPQH
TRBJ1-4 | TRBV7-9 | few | ASANRGLVEKLF
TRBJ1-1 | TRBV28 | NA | ASSRPDIGETHTEAF
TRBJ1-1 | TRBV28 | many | ASSRRWDTEAF
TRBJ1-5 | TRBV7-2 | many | ASSFRQGGQPQH
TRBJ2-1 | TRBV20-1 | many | SANGQGARSSVNEQF
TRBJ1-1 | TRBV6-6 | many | ASSSRQGDTEAF
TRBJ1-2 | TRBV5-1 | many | ASREYRGVQGYT
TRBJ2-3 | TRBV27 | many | ASSSPGGGRDTQY
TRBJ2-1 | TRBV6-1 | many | ASSTRGPVEQF
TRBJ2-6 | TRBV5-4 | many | ASSTSRRGGQVLT
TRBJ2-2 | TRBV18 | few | ASSPPTSGGIKYSGELF
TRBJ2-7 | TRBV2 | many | ASRGTSGGAYEQY
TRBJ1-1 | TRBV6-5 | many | ATLRGRDTEAF
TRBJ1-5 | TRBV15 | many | ATSNKRPGTFSNQPQH
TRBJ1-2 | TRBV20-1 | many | SARALDRNYGYT
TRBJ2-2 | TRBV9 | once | ASSVRLNTWELF
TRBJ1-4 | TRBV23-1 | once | ASSQTDRVNEKLF
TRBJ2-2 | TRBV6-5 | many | ASSYAGQGGTGELF
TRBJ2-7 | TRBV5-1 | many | ASTLGVAGVYEQY